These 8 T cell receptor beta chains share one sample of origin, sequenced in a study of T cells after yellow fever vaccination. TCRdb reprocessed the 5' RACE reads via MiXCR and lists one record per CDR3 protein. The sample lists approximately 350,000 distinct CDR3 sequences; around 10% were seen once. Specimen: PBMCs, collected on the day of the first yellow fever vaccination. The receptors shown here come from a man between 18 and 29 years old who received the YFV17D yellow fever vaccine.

The CDR3 spells CASSQILRQPDNEQFF. CDR3 DNA sequence: TGTGCCAGCAGCCAAATTCTTCGTCAGCCAGACAATGAGCAGTTCTTC. The chain combines TRBV4-2 with TRBJ2-1; D gene uncertain. V was pared by 2 bases and J by 5 bases, with 16 bases between. This CDR3 is built from 16 residues. CDR1 LGHNA and CDR2 YNFKEQ come from the germline V gene.

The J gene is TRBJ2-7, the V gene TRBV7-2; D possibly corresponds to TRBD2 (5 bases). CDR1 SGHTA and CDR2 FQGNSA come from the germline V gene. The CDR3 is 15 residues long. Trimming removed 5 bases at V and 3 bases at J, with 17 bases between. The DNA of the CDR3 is TGTGCCAGCAGCCCCCAGGCGGGTAGGGACTACGAGCAGTACTTC. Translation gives CASSPQAGRDYEQYF.

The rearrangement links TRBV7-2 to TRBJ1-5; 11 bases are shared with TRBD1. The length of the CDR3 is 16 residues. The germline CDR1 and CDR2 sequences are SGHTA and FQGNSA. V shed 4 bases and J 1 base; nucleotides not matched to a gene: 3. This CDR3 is CASSWTGGRSNQPQHF. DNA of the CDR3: TGTGCCAGCAGCTGGACAGGGGGCAGGAGCAATCAGCCCCAGCATTTT. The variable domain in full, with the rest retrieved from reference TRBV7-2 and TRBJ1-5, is GAGVSQSPSNKVTEKGKDVELRCDPISGHTALYWYRQSLGQGLEFLIYFQGNSAPDKSGLPSDRFSAERTGGSVSTLTIQRTQQEDSAVYLCASSWTGGRSNQPQHFGDGTRLSIL.

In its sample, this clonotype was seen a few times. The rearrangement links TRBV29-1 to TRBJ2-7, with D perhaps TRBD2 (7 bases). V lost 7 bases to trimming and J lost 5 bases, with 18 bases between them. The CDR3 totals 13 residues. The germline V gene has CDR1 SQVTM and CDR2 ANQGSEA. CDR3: CSATGRGTNEQYF. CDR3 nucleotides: TGCAGCGCCACGGGGCGGGGGACAAACGAGCAGTACTTC.

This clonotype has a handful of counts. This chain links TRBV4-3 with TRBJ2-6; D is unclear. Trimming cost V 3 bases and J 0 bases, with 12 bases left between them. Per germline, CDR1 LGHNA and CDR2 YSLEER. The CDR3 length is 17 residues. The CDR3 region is CASSQLVGLSGANVLTF. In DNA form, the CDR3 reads TGCGCCAGCAGCCAGCTCGTAGGTCTCTCTGGGGCCAACGTCCTGACTTTC.

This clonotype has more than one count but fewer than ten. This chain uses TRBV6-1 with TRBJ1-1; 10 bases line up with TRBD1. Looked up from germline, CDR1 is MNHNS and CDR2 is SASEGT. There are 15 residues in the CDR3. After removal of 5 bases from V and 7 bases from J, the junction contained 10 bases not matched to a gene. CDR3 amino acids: CASSRLMTGGFEAFF. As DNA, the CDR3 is TGTGCCAGCAGTCGCCTTATGACAGGGGGCTTTGAAGCTTTCTTT.

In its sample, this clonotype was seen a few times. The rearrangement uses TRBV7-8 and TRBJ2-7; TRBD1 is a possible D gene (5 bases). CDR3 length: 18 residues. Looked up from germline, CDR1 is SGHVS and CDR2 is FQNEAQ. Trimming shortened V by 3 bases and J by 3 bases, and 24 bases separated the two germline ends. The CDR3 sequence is CASSFFRTSLLSGYEQYV. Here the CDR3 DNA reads TGTGCCAGCAGCTTCTTCAGGACATCCCTTCTCTCTGGCTACGAGCAGTACGTC.

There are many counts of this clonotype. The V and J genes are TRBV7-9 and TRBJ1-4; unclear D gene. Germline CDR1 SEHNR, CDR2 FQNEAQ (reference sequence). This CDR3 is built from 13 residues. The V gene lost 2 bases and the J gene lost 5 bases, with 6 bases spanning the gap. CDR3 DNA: TGTGCCAGCAGCTTATGGCAAAATGAAAAACTGTTTTTT. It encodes CASSLWQNEKLFF.